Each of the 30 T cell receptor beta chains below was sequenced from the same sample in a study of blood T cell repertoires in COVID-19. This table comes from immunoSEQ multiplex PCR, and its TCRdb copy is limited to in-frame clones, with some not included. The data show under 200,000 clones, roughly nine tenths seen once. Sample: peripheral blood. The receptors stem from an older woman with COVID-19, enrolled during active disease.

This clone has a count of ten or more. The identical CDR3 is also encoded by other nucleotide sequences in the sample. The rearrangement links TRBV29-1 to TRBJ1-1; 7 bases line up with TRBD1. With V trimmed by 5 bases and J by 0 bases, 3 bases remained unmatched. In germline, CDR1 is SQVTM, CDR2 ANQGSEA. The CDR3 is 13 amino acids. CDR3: CSVLTGMNTEAFF. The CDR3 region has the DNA TGCAGCGTTTTGACAGGGATGAACACTGAAGCTTTCTTT.

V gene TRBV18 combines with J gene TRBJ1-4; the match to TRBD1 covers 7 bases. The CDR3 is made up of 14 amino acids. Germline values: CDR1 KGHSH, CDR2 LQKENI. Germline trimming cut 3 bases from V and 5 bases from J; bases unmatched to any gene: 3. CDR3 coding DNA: TGTGCCAGCTCACCGGGACAGATAAATGAAAAACTGTTTTTT. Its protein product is CASSPGQINEKLFF. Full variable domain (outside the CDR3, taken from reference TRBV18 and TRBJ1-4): NAGVMQNPRHLVRRRGQEARLRCSPMKGHSHVYWYRQLPEEGLKFMVYLQKENIIDESGMPKERFSAEFPKEGPSILRIQQVVRGDSAAYFCASSPGQINEKLFFGSGTQLSVL.

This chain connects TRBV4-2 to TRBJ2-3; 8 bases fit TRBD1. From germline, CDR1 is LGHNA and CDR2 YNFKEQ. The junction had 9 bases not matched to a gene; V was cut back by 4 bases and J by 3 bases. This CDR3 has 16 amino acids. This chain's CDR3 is CASSPNRGSQTDTQYF. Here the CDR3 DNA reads TGTGCCAGCAGCCCTAACAGGGGGAGCCAGACAGATACGCAGTATTTT.

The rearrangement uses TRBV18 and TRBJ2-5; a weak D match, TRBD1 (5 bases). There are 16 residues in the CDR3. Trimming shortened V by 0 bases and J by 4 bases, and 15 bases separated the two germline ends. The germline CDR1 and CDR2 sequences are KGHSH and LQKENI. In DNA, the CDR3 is TGTGCCAGCTCACCACCTTTAGCTAGGGGCGGAGAGACCCAGTACTTC. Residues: CASSPPLARGGETQYF.

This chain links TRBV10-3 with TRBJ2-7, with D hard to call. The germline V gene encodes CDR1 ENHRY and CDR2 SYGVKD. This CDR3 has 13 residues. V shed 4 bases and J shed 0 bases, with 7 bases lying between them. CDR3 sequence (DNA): TGTGCCATCAGTGTCGGTCTCTCCTACGAGCAGTACTTC. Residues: CAISVGLSYEQYF.

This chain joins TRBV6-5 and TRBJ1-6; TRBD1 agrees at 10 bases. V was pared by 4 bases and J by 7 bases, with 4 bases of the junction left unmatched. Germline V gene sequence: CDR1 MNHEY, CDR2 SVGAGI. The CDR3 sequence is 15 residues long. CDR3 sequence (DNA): TGTGCCAGCAGTTTGCCGGGACAGGGGAATTCACCCCTCCACTTT. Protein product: CASSLPGQGNSPLHF.

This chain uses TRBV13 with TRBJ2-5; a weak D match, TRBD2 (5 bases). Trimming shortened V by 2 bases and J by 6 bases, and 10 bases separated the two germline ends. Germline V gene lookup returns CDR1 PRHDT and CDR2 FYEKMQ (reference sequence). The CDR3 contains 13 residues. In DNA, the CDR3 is TGTGCCAGCAGCTTACGAATAGCGAAGACCCAGTACTTC. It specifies CASSLRIAKTQYF. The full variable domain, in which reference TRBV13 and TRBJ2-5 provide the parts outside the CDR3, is AAGVIQSPRHLIKEKRETATLKCYPIPRHDTVYWYQQGPGQDPQFLISFYEKMQSDKGSIPDRFSAQQFSDYHSELNMSSLELGDSALYFCASSLRIAKTQYFGPGTRLLVL.

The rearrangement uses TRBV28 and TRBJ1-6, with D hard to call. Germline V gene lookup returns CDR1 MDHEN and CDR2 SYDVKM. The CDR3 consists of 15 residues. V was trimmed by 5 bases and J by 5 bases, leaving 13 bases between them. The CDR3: CASSRTGFDNSPLHF. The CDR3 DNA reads TGTGCCAGCAGTAGGACTGGGTTCGATAATTCACCCCTCCACTTT.

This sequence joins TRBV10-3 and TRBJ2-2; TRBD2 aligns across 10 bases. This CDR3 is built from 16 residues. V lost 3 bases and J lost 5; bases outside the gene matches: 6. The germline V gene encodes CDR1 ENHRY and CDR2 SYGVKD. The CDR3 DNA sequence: TGTGCCATCAGTGAAAGCGGGAGGGCCGGAACCGGGGAGCTGTTTTTT. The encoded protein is CAISESGRAGTGELFF.

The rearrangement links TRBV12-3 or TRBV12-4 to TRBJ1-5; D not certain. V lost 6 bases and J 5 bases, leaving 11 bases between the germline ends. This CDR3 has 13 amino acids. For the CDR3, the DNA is TGTGCCAGCAGCCGAACCGGGGATCAGCCCCAGCATTTT. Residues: CASSRTGDQPQHF.

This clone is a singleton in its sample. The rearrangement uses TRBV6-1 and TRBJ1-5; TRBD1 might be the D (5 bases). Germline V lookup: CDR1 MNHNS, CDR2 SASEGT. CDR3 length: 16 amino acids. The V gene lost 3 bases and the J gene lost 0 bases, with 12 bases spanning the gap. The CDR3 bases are TGTGCCAGCAGTGAGGGTACAGGCGGTAGCAATCAGCCCCAGCATTTT. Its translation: CASSEGTGGSNQPQHF.

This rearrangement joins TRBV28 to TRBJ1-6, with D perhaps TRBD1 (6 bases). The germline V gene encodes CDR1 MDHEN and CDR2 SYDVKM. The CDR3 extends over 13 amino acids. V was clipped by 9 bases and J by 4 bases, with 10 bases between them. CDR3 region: CASGQNYNSPLHF. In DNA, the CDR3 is TGTGCCAGTGGACAGAATTATAATTCACCCCTCCACTTT.

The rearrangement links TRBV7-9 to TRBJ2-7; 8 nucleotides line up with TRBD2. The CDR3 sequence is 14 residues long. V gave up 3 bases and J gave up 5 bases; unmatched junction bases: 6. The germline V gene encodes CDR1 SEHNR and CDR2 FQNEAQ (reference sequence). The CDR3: CASSLSGSNNEQYF. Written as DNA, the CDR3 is TGTGCCAGCAGCTTGAGCGGGAGTAACAACGAGCAGTACTTC.

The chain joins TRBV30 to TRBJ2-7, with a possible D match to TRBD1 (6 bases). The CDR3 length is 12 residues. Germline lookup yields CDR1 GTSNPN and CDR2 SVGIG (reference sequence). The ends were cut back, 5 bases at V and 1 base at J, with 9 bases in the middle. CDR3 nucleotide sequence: TGTGCCTGGGACAGGTCATCCTACGAGCAGTACTTC. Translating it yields CAWDRSSYEQYF.

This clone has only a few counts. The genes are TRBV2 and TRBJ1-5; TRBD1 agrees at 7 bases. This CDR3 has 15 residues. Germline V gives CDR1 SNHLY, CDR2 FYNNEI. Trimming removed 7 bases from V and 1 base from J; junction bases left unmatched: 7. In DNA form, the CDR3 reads TGTGCCAGCACCCCACAGGGGCCGAGCAATCAGCCCCAGCATTTT. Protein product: CASTPQGPSNQPQHF.

This CDR3 is CASSPPQRPSGNTIYF. The CDR3 region has the DNA TGTGCCAGCTCACCCCCCCAGCGGCCCTCTGGAAACACCATATATTTT. The rearrangement joins TRBV18 to TRBJ1-3; D unclear. This CDR3 comprises 16 residues. In germline, CDR1 is KGHSH, CDR2 LQKENI. The V gene lost 3 bases and the J gene lost 0 bases, with 12 bases spanning the gap.

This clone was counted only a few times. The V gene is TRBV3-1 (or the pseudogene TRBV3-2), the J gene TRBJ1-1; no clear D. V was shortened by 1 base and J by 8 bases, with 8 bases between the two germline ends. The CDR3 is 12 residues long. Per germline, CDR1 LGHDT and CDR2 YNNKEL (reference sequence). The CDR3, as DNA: TGTGCCAGCAGCCAAGTAACGGGAGAAGCTTTCTTT. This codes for CASSQVTGEAFF.

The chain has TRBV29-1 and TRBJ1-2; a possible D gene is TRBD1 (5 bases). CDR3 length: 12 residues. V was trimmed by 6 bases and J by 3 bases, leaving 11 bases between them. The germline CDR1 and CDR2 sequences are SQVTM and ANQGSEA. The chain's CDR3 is CSVETAYYGYTF. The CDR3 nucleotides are TGCAGCGTCGAGACAGCCTACTATGGCTACACCTTC.

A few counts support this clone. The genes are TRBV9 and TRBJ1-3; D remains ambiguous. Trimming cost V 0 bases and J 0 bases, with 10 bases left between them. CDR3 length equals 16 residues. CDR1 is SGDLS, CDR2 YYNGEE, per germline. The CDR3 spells CASSVAQESSGNTIYF. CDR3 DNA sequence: TGTGCCAGCAGCGTAGCGCAGGAAAGCTCTGGAAACACCATATATTTT.

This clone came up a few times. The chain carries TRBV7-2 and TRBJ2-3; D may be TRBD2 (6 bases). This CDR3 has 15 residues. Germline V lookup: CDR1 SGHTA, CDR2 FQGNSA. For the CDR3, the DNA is TGTACTGGTAGGGAGGAACCGATAGACGCAGATACGCAGTATTTT. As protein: CTGREEPIDADTQYF.

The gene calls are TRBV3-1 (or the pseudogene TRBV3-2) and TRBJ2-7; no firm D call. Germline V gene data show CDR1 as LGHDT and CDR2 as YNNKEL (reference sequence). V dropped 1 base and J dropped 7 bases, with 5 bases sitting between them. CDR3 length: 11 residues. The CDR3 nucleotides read TGTGCCAGCAGCCAAGGTCGGGAGCAGTACTTC. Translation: CASSQGREQYF.

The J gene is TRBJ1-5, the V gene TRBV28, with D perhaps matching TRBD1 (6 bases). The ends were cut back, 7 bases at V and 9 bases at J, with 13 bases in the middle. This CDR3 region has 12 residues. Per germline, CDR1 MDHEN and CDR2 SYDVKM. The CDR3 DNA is TGTGCCAGCACCCTGGGGGGGCGGCCCCAGCATTTT. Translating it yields CASTLGGRPQHF.

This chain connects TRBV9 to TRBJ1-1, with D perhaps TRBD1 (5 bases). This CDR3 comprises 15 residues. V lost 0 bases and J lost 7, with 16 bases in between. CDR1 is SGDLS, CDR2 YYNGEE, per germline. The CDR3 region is CASSVATGPFSEAFF. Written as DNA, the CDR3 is TGTGCCAGCAGCGTAGCTACAGGTCCCTTCAGTGAAGCTTTCTTT.

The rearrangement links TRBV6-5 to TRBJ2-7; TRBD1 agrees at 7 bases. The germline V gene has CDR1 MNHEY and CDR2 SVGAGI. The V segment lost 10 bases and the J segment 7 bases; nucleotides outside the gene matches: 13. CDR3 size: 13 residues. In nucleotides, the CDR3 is TGTGCCATATCAAAGACAGGGTCTGGGGAGCAGTACTTC. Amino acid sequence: CAISKTGSGEQYF.

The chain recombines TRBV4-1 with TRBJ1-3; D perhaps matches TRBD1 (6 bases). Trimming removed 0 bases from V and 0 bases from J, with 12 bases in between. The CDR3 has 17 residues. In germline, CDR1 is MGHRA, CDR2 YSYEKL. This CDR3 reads CASSQEGRGGSGNTIYF. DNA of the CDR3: TGCGCCAGCAGCCAAGAAGGACGAGGGGGCTCTGGAAACACCATATATTTT.

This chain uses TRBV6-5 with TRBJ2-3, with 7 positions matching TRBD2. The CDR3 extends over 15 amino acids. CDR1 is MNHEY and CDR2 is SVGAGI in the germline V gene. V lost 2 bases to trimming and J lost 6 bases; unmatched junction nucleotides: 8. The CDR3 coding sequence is TGTGCCAGCAGTTACCGCGGCGGGAGCGGGGATACGCAGTATTTT. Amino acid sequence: CASSYRGGSGDTQYF.

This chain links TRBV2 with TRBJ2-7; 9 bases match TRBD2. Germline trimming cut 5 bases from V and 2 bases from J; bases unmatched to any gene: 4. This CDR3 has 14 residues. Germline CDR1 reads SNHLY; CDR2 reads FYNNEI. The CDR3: CASSNSGGAYEQYF. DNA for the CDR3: TGTGCCAGCAGTAATAGCGGGGGAGCCTACGAGCAGTACTTC.

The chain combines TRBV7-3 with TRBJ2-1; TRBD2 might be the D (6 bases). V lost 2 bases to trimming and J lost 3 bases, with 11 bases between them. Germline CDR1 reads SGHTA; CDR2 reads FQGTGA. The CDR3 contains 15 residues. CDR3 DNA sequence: TGTGCCAGCAGCTTAGTCCCGCGGGGCTACAATGAGCAGTTCTTC. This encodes CASSLVPRGYNEQFF.

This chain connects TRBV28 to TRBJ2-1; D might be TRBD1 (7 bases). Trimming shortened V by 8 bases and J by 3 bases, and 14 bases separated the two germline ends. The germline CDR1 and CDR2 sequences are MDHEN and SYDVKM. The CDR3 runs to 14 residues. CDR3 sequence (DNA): TGTGCCAGCTATGCAGGGGGGAACTACAATGAGCAGTTCTTC. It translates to CASYAGGNYNEQFF.

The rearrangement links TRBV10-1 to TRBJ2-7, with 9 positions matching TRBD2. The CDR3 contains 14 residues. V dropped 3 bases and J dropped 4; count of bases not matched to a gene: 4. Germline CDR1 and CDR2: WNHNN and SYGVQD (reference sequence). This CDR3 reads CASSDSGRGYEQYF. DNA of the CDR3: TGCGCCAGCAGTGATAGCGGGAGAGGGTACGAGCAGTACTTC.